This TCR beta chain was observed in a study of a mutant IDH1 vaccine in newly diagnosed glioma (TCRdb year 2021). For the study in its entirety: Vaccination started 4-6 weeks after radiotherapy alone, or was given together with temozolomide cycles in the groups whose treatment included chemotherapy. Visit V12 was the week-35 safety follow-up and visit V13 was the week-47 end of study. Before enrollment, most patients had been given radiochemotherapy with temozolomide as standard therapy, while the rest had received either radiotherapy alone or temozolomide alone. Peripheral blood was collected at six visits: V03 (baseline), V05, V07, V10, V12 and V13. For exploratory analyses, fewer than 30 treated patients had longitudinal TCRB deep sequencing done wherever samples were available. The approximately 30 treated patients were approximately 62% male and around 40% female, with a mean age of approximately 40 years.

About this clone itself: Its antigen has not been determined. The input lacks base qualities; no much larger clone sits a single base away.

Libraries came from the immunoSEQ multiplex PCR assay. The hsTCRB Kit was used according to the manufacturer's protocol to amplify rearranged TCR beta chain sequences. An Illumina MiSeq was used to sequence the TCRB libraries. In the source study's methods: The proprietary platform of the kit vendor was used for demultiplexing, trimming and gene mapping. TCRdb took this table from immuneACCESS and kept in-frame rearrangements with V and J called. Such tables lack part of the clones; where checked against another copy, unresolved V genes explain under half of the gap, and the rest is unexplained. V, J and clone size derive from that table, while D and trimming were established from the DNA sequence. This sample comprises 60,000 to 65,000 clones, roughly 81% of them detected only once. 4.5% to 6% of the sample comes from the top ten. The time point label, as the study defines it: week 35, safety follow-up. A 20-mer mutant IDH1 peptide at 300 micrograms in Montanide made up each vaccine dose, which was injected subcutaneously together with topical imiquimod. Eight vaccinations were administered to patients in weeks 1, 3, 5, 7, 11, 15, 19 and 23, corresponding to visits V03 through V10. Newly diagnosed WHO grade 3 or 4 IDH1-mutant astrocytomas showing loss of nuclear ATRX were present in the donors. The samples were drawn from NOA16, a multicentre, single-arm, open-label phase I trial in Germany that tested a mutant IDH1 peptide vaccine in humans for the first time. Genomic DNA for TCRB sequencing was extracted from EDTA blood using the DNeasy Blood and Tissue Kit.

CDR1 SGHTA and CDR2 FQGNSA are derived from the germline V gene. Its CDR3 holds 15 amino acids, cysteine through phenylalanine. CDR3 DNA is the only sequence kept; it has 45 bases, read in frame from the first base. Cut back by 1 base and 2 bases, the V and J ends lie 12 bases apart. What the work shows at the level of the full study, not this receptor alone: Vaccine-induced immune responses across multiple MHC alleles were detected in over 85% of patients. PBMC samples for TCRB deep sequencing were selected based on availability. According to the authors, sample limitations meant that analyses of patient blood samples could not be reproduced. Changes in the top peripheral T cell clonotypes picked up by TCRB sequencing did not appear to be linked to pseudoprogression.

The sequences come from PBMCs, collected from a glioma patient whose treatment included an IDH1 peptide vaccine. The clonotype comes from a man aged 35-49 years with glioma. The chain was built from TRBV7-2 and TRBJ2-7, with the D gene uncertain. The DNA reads TGTGCCAGCAGCTTAGGTTGGGAACCCCCCTACGAGCAGTACTTC. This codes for CASSLGWEPPYEQYF.